This T cell receptor beta chain comes out of a study of OX40 agonist ivuxolimab in advanced cancers. Study-level background: People in dose escalation had one of these cancers: hepatocellular carcinoma, melanoma, renal cell or head and neck cancer. Three individuals attained partial responses, comprising one hepatocellular carcinoma case and two cutaneous melanoma cases.

The repertoire was sequenced with immunoSEQ multiplex PCR; TCRdb's copy has only in-frame clones and lacks some. The table has 70,000 or so clones, roughly nine tenths seen once. A remark on this clone: Its antigen remains unidentified.

General study points: Several nonresponders also turned out to have low normalized T-cell clonal expansion. Fewer expanded clones were found on average in CD4+ than in CD8+ T cells.

The sample here was CD4+ or CD8+ T cells sorted from blood, taken in a trial of the OX40 agonist ivuxolimab. The sequence was obtained from an adult with an advanced solid tumor such as melanoma, head and neck, liver or kidney cancer.

As DNA, the CDR3 is TGTGCCAGCAGCTTCGGGGGCAATGAGCAGTTCTTC. Protein sequence: CASSFGGNEQFF. This chain uses TRBV5-8 with TRBJ2-1, with D maybe TRBD2 (6 bases). The V end was cut by 2 bases, the J end by 6 bases, with 6 bases between. This CDR3 spans 12 amino acids. The germline V gene has CDR1 SGHTS and CDR2 YDEGEE.